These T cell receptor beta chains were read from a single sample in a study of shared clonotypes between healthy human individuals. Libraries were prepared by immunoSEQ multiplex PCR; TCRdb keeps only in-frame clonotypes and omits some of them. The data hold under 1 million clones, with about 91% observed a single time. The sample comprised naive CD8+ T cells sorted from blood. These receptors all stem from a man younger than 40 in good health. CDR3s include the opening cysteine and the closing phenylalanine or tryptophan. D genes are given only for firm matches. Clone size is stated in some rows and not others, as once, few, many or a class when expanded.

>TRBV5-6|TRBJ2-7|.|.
TGTGCCAGCAGCCCACAGGGAGTTGGCCACGAGCAGTACTTC
CASSPQGVGHEQYF
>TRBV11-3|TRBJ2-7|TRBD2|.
TGTGCCAGCAGCTTAGACGGTAGCGGGAAGAACGAGCAGTACTTC
CASSLDGSGKNEQYF
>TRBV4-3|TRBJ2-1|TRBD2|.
TGCGCCAGCAGCCAAGATCATCCGGCTAGCGGGACTAACAATGAGCAGTTCTTC
CASSQDHPASGTNNEQFF
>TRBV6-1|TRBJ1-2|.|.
TGTGCCAGCAGTGAACCAGGGGTGTTGGGCTACACCTTC
CASSEPGVLGYTF
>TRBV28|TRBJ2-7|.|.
TGTGCCAGCAGTTCGGCAAGCTACGAGCAGTACTTC
CASSSASYEQYF
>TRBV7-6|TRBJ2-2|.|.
TGTGCCAGCAGCTCTACGGACAGAGACACCGGGGAGCTGTTTTTT
CASSSTDRDTGELFF
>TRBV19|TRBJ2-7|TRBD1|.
TGTGCCTGCCGGACAGGGAATAACGAGCAGTACTTC
CACRTGNNEQYF
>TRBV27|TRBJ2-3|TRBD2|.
TGTGCCAGCACGCCCTTAGCGGGAGGGCCTAGCACAGATACGCAGTATTTT
CASTPLAGGPSTDTQYF
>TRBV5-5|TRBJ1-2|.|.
TGTGCCAGCAGCTTACAGGTGCCCATGCTCACAAGTATGGTGCGTGGCTACACCTTC
CASSLQVPMLTSMVRGYTF
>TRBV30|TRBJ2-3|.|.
TGTGCCTGGAGTGTACTCGGGAAGGGCACAGATACGCAGTATTTT
CAWSVLGKGTDTQYF
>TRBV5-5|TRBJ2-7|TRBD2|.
TGTGCCAGCAGCCTCAGACTAGCGGGAGATAAAGGGGAGCAGTACTTC
CASSLRLAGDKGEQYF
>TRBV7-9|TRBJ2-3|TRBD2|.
TGTGCCAGCAGCTTAGGGGGACTAGCGGGAGTCACAGATACGCAGTATTTT
CASSLGGLAGVTDTQYF
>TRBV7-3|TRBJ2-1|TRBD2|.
TGTGCCAGCAGCTTAGGACTAGCGGGGAATGAGCAGTTCTTC
CASSLGLAGNEQFF
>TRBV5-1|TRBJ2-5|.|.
TGCGCCAGCAGCTTGGGAACGGTGGGTCTTAAAGAGACCCAGTACTTC
CASSLGTVGLKETQYF
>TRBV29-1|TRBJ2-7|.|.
TGCAGCGTTGAGGGCCTACACTCGGGCGAGCAGTACTTC
CSVEGLHSGEQYF
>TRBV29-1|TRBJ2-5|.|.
TGCAGCGTTGTGGGTTTAGTGGCTGATGTAGAGACCCAGTACTTC
CSVVGLVADVETQYF
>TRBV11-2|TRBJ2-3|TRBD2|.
TGTGCCAGCAGCTTATTGGCGGGAGGGACTGCGGATACGCAGTATTTT
CASSLLAGGTADTQYF
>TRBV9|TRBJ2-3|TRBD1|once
TGTGCCAGCAGCGGGGGCCTTTTTGAACAGGGGTTAAACACAGATACGCAGTATTTT
CASSGGLFEQGLNTDTQYF
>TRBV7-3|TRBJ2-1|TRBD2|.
TGTGCCAGCAGCTTAATAGGCCCTAGCGGGCCCCGAACGAAGTACAATGAGCAGTTCTTC
CASSLIGPSGPRTKYNEQFF
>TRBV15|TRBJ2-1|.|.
TGTGCCACCAGCAGAGACCTGGACGAGCAGTTCTTC
CATSRDLDEQFF
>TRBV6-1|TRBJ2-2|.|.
TGTGCCAGCAGTGACAGGGGAACCGGGGAGCTGTTTTTT
CASSDRGTGELFF
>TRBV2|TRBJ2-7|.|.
TGTGCCAGCAGTGTAGGCAGCCCCCTTGACGAGCAGTACTTC
CASSVGSPLDEQYF
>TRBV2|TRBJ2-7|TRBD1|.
TGTGCCAGCAAATCGGGGACAGGGGGCGCTAACGAGCAGTACTTC
CASKSGTGGANEQYF
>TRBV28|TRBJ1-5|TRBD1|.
TGTGCCAGCAGTCACAGGGGCTTGGGTCAGCCCCAGCATTTT
CASSHRGLGQPQHF
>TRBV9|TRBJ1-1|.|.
TGTGCCAGCAGCGCCTACACAGATCAGTACACTGAAGCTTTCTTT
CASSAYTDQYTEAFF
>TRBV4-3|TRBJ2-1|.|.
TGCGCCAGCAGCCATCCCGGGACCCTCCGCAATGAGCAGTTCTTC
CASSHPGTLRNEQFF
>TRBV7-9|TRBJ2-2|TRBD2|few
TGTGCCAGCAGCTTAGGACTAGCGGGAGACACCGGGGAGCTGTTTTTT
CASSLGLAGDTGELFF
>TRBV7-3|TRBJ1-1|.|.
TGTGCCAGCAGCTTAAACCTGGGAACCACTGAAGCTTTCTTT
CASSLNLGTTEAFF
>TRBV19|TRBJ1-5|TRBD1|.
TGTGCCAGTAGTATGATTGGCGACAGGGGTCAGCCCCAGCATTTT
CASSMIGDRGQPQHF
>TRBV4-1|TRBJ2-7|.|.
TGCGCCAGCAGCCAAGATATTGGCAGGGCCCACGAGCAGTACTTC
CASSQDIGRAHEQYF
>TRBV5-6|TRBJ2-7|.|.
TGTGCCAGCAGCCATGACAGATCCTACGAGCAGTACTTC
CASSHDRSYEQYF
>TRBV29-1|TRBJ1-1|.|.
TGCAGCGTTGTAGAAATTAACACTGAAGCTTTCTTT
CSVVEINTEAFF
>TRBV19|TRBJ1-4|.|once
TGTGCCAGTAGTAGCAGACCAACTAATGAAAAACTGTTTTTT
CASSSRPTNEKLFF
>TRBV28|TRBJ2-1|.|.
TGTGCCAGCAGTCCCCCCGCCGGCAATGAGCAGTTCTTC
CASSPPAGNEQFF
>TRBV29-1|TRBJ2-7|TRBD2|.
TGCAGCGTTGTAGGTGGGACTAGCGGCACATTCCATAGCTCCTACGAGCAGTACTTC
CSVVGGTSGTFHSSYEQYF
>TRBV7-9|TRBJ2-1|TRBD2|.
TGTGCCAGCAGCTCGAATAGCGGGAGGTTCTATGAGCAGTTCTTC
CASSSNSGRFYEQFF
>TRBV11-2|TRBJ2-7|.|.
TGTGCCAGCAGCGCGACCCCGGCAGGGGCCTACGAGCAGTACTTC
CASSATPAGAYEQYF
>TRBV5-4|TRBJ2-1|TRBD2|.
TGTGCCAGCAGCTTGGTCGTTAGCGGGACCTACAATGAGCAGTTCTTC
CASSLVVSGTYNEQFF
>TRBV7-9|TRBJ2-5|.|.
TGTGCCAGCAGCCCAAGTGACAGATATGAAGAGACCCAGTACTTC
CASSPSDRYEETQYF
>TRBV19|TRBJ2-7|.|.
TGTGCCAGTAGTCCTACCGGAGGGTCCAACGAGCAGTACTTC
CASSPTGGSNEQYF
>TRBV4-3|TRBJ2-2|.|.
TGCGCCAGCAGCTACAAGTTGTTGGTGGAGAGGGGAAACGGGGAGCTGTTTTTT
CASSYKLLVERGNGELFF
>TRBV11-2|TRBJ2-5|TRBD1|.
TGTGCCAGCACCAAGACAGGGATGGAGACCCAGTACTTC
CASTKTGMETQYF
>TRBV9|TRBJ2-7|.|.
TGTGCCAGCAGCGTAGAACAGGCTGGAACCTACGAGCAGTACTTC
CASSVEQAGTYEQYF
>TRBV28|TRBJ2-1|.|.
TGTGCCAGCAGTTTTACAGGGTTAGGAGATCACAATGAGCAGTTCTTC
CASSFTGLGDHNEQFF
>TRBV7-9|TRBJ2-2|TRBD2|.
TGTGCCAGCAGCCCCCGTCTAGCGGGGACGGCTACCGGGGAGCTGTTTTTT
CASSPRLAGTATGELFF
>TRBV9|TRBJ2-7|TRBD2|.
TGTGCCAGCAGCGTAGAGGGGACTAACTACGAGCAGTACTTC
CASSVEGTNYEQYF